Shown below are 24 T cell receptor beta chains from a single sample sequenced in a study of cytomegalovirus exposure and HLA in healthy donors. Libraries were prepared by immunoSEQ multiplex PCR; TCRdb keeps only in-frame clonotypes and omits some of them. The table includes over 200,000 clones, about 91% detected once. Material for sequencing was PBMCs. These receptors all stem from a woman younger than 35 in good health and CMV-seronegative.

This chain connects TRBV28 to TRBJ2-7; the D gene is possibly TRBD1 (5 bases). Trimming shortened V by 5 bases and J by 4 bases, and 9 bases separated the two germline ends. Germline lookup yields CDR1 MDHEN and CDR2 SYDVKM. The CDR3 is 12 residues long. CDR3 sequence: CASSRGSYEQYF. CDR3 DNA sequence: TGTGCCAGCAGTAGGGGAAGTTACGAGCAGTACTTC.

The chain links TRBV4-3 to TRBJ2-7; 8 nucleotides agree with TRBD2. J lost 4 bases, V lost 3 bases, and 11 bases had no gene match. The CDR3 runs 16 residues. CDR1 is LGHNA and CDR2 is YSLEER in the germline V gene. The CDR3 sequence: CASSHRAGAGYYEQYF. CDR3 bases: TGCGCCAGCAGCCACAGAGCGGGAGCTGGTTATTACGAGCAGTACTTC.

This chain joins TRBV28 and TRBJ2-7; 13 nucleotides match TRBD2. Losses at the gene ends were 5 bases for V and 4 bases for J; bases not matched to a gene: 5. Germline-derived CDR1 and CDR2 are MDHEN and SYDVKM. The CDR3 is 15 amino acids. The CDR3 sequence is CASSGPGLAGYEQYF. In nucleotides, the CDR3 is TGTGCCAGCAGTGGACCGGGACTAGCGGGGTACGAGCAGTACTTC.

This clone was detected only a few times. The chain joins TRBV28 to TRBJ2-5; 7 nucleotides agree with TRBD1. This CDR3 region has 13 residues. V dropped 6 bases and J dropped 2; count of bases not matched to a gene: 3. Germline CDR1 reads MDHEN; CDR2 reads SYDVKM. The CDR3, as DNA: TGTGCCAGCAGGTTACAGGGGCAAGAGACCCAGTACTTC. It encodes CASRLQGQETQYF.

This chain joins TRBV9 and TRBJ1-2; D call uncertain. Looked up from germline, CDR1 is SGDLS and CDR2 is YYNGEE. The CDR3 is 15 residues long. V was pared by 4 bases and J by 8 bases, with 21 bases between. CDR3 DNA sequence: TGTGCCAGCAGCTCGAGAGATTTGACATCTTACGGCTACACCTTC. Its translation is CASSSRDLTSYGYTF.

This sequence joins TRBV19 and TRBJ2-7, with 9 nucleotides matching TRBD2. Germline V CDR1 and CDR2: LNHDA, SQIVND (reference sequence). This CDR3 has 15 amino acids. The V and J ends lost 2 bases and 5 bases, in that order; junction bases with no gene match: 7. CDR3 region: CASSILAGGLNEQYF. The CDR3 DNA sequence: TGTGCCAGTAGTATATTGGCGGGAGGGTTGAACGAGCAGTACTTC. The full variable domain, in which reference TRBV19 and TRBJ2-7 provide the parts outside the CDR3, is DGGITQSPKYLFRKEGQNVTLSCEQNLNHDAMYWYRQDPGQGLRLIYYSQIVNDFQKGDIAEGYSVSREKKESFPLTVTSAQKNPTAFYLCASSILAGGLNEQYFGPGTRLTVT.

The V and J genes are TRBV6-1 and TRBJ2-1; TRBD1 might be the D (5 bases). This CDR3 contains 13 residues. Trimming removed 3 bases from V and 2 bases from J, with 5 bases in between. Germline-derived CDR1 and CDR2 are MNHNS and SASEGT. The CDR3 region is CASSEDTYNEQFF. The DNA for the CDR3 is TGTGCCAGCAGTGAGGACACCTACAATGAGCAGTTCTTC.

In its sample, this clone was seen once. This chain connects TRBV2 to TRBJ2-5; 8 bases align to TRBD2. Germline-derived CDR1 and CDR2 are SNHLY and FYNNEI. Losses at the gene ends were 6 bases for V and 2 bases for J; bases not matched to a gene: 8. This CDR3 contains 15 residues. The CDR3 nucleotides are TGTGCCAGCAGCCGCTGGGTAGCGGGACAAGAGACCCAGTACTTC. Amino acid sequence: CASSRWVAGQETQYF.

This chain uses TRBV28 with TRBJ2-4, with a tentative D call TRBD2 (6 bases). The germline V gene has CDR1 MDHEN and CDR2 SYDVKM. The V and J ends lost 4 bases and 3 bases respectively, with 13 bases between them. The CDR3 contains 15 residues. CDR3 sequence (DNA): TGTGCCAGCAGTTCCCCCCCGGGGGACAAAAACATTCAGTACTTC. Translation gives CASSSPPGDKNIQYF.

CDR3 region: CSAEEKETQYF. As DNA, the CDR3 is TGCAGTGCTGAAGAGAAGGAGACCCAGTACTTC. The rearrangement joins TRBV20-1 to TRBJ2-5; D is unclear. V was trimmed by 5 bases and J by 5 bases, leaving 9 bases between them. Germline V gene data show CDR1 as DFQATT and CDR2 as SNEGSKA (reference sequence). The CDR3 length is 11 residues.

The chain joins TRBV28 to TRBJ2-7, with 7 bases that match TRBD1. V lost 6 bases, J lost 2 bases, and 7 bases stayed unmatched. Germline lookup yields CDR1 MDHEN and CDR2 SYDVKM. There are 14 residues in the CDR3. CDR3 bases: TGTGCCAGCAGGTCCACAGGGGATGCCTACGAGCAGTACTTC. It is translated as CASRSTGDAYEQYF.

In its sample, this clone was seen a few times. The chain joins TRBV19 to TRBJ2-7, with TRBD1 identical over 8 bases. Germline assignment: CDR1 LNHDA and CDR2 SQIVND (reference sequence). The length of the CDR3 is 14 residues. Trimming cost V 2 bases and J 4 bases; bases outside gene matches: 4. The CDR3 bases are TGTGCCAGTAGTATAACAGGGGGGACATACGAGCAGTACTTC. Its protein is CASSITGGTYEQYF.

The chain carries TRBV11-2 and TRBJ2-5; TRBD2 matches 10 bases. The CDR3 has 17 residues. V lost 2 bases, J lost 2 bases, and 8 bases stayed unmatched. From germline, CDR1 is SGHAT and CDR2 FQNNGV. The CDR3 loop reads CASSLNPLAGVQETQYF. As DNA, the CDR3 is TGTGCCAGCAGCTTAAATCCTCTAGCGGGAGTTCAAGAGACCCAGTACTTC. Full variable domain (rest looked up from reference TRBV11-2 and TRBJ2-5): EAGVAQSPRYKIIEKRQSVAFWCNPISGHATLYWYQQILGQGPKLLIQFQNNGVVDDSQLPKDRFSAERLKGVDSTLKIQPAKLEDSAVYLCASSLNPLAGVQETQYFGPGTRLLVL.

The chain's CDR3 is CSVNRRGAETQYF. CDR3 in DNA: TGCAGCGTTAACCGGAGGGGAGCAGAGACCCAGTACTTC. This chain connects TRBV29-1 to TRBJ2-5; D perhaps matches TRBD2 (6 bases). The length of the CDR3 is 13 residues. Germline CDR1 SQVTM, CDR2 ANQGSEA. The V gene lost 5 bases and the J gene lost 4 bases, with 14 bases spanning the gap.

This clone was seen a few times. CDR3 DNA: TGCAGCGTTGGAATGGGACTAGCGAGTGTCAATGAGCAGTTCTTC. Translation: CSVGMGLASVNEQFF. The gene calls are TRBV29-1 and TRBJ2-1; 10 bases line up with TRBD2. The CDR3 has 15 amino acids. Trimming at V came to 4 bases and at J to 6 bases, leaving 9 bases not matched to a gene. The germline V gene encodes CDR1 SQVTM and CDR2 ANQGSEA.

The rearrangement joins TRBV18 to TRBJ1-3; the D is unclear. The CDR3 has 16 residues. Trimming removed 1 base at V and 0 bases at J, with 10 bases between. Germline V gives CDR1 KGHSH, CDR2 LQKENI. The CDR3 protein is CASSPLRSSSGNTIYF. Here the CDR3 DNA reads TGTGCCAGCTCACCACTCAGGTCAAGCTCTGGAAACACCATATATTTT.

The chain uses TRBV19 and TRBJ1-5; no firm D call. The V gene's germline CDR1 is LNHDA and CDR2 SQIVND (reference sequence). V lost 5 bases, J lost 6 bases, and 11 bases lay in between. The CDR3 is 13 residues long. The CDR3 here is CASSYEGSQPQHF. The CDR3 DNA sequence: TGTGCCAGTAGTTACGAGGGAAGTCAGCCCCAGCATTTT.

Notes on this clone: Sequence at one end of the junction differs from germline and may be a read error. This sequence joins TRBV7-7 and TRBJ2-7, with no clear D. Germline V gene sequence: CDR1 SSHAT, CDR2 FNYEAQ (reference sequence). The CDR3 covers 15 residues. The CDR3 DNA sequence: TGTGCTAGCAGCTTAGTTTCAGGTTTCGCCAGGGAGCAGTACTTC. Translating gives CASSLVSGFAREQYF.

The chain joins TRBV27 to TRBJ2-1, with 7 bases lining up with TRBD1. The CDR3 sequence is 15 residues long. With 3 bases clipped from V and 0 bases from J, the junction kept 2 bases outside the gene matches. Germline V gene data show CDR1 as MNHEY and CDR2 as SMNVEV (reference sequence). The CDR3 DNA follows: TGTGCCAGCAGTTTCCGACAGGGCTCCTACAATGAGCAGTTCTTC. Residues: CASSFRQGSYNEQFF.

The chain has TRBV27 and TRBJ2-7; 14 bases fit TRBD2. Trimming at V came to 4 bases and at J to 4 bases, leaving 9 bases not matched to a gene. The length of the CDR3 is 17 residues. CDR1 MNHEY and CDR2 SMNVEV come from the germline V gene (reference sequence). In DNA, the CDR3 is TGTGCCAGCAGTTCCCACGGGACTAGCGGGAGTGTATACGAGCAGTACTTC. It encodes CASSSHGTSGSVYEQYF.

Remarks on this clone: The junction differs from germline at one of its ends, possibly a read error. The chain combines TRBV7-7 with TRBJ2-7; D possibly corresponds to TRBD1 (5 bases). The CDR3 runs to 15 residues. Per germline, CDR1 SSHAT and CDR2 FNYEAQ (reference sequence). This CDR3 reads CASSLYPGPSYEQYF. CDR3 DNA: TGTGCTAGCAGCTTATACCCAGGGCCCTCTTACGAGCAGTACTTC.

This clone came up a few times. This chain connects TRBV19 to TRBJ1-1; 8 bases map to TRBD1. This CDR3 is built from 12 residues. Germline lookup yields CDR1 LNHDA and CDR2 SQIVND (reference sequence). V dropped 11 bases and J dropped 1; count of bases not matched to a gene: 3. DNA for the CDR3: TGTGCCGCCGGACAGGGGAACACTGAAGCTTTCTTT. It translates to CAAGQGNTEAFF.

V gene TRBV7-8 combines with J gene TRBJ1-2; D may be TRBD1 (5 bases). The germline gives CDR1 SGHVS, CDR2 FQNEAQ. CDR3 length: 12 residues. V shed 6 bases and J shed 8 bases, with 13 bases lying between them. The CDR3 spells CASSHPGGGYTF. In DNA form, the CDR3 reads TGTGCCAGCAGTCACCCTGGGGGGGGCTACACCTTC.

This chain links TRBV10-3 with TRBJ1-1, with a weak D call TRBD1 (6 bases). Germline V gives CDR1 ENHRY, CDR2 SYGVKD. Trimming left V 6 bases short and J 3 bases short, with 11 bases between. The CDR3 totals 13 residues. CDR3 sequence reads: CAISPGADTEAFF. CDR3 nucleotide sequence: TGTGCCATCAGCCCAGGGGCGGACACTGAAGCTTTCTTT.